This TCR beta chain was profiled in a study of shared clonotypes between healthy human individuals. Of note for this clone: This may be a read error: a much more frequent sequence differs by one nucleotide. Other DNA sequences in the sample encode the same CDR3.

Profiled with immunoSEQ multiplex PCR; TCRdb holds only in-frame clones, not every one. The sample shows around 2.5 million clones, more than 85% of them seen only once. The germline V gene has CDR1 KGHSH and CDR2 LQKENI. Trimming cost V 4 bases and J 3 bases, with 3 bases left between them. This CDR3 is 11 amino acids long. The sequence was collected from a man aged 18 to 30 in good health. Some clones in this sample may be carry-over from other donors' samples. The specimen sequenced was naive CD4+ T cells from PBMCs. The subset: CD45RA+ positively selected. The chain has TRBV18 and TRBJ2-5; D unclear. CDR3 DNA sequence: TGTGCCAGCTCACGAGAAGAGACCCAGTACTTC. It specifies CASSREETQYF.